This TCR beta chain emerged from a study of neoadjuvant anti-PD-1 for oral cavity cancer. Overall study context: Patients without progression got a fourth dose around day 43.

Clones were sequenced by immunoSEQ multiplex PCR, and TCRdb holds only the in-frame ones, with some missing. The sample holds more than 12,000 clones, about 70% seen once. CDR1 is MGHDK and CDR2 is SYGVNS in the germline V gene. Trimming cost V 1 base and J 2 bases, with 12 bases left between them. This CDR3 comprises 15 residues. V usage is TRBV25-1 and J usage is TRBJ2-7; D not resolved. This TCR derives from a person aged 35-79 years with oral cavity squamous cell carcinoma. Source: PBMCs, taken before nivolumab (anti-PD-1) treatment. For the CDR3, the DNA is TGTGCCAGCAGTGAATTGGATCCGGCTACCTACGAGCAGTACTTC. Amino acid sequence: CASSELDPATYEQYF.